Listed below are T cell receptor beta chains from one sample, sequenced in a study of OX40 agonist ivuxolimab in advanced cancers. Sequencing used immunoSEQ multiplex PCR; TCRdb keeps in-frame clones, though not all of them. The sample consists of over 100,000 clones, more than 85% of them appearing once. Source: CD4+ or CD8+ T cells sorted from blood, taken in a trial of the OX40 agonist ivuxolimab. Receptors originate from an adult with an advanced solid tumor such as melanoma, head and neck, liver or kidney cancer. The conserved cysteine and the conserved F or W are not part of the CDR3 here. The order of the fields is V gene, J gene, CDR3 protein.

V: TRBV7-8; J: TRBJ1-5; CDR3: ASSLASGLGNQPQH
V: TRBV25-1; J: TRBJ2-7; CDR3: ASTGGYEQY
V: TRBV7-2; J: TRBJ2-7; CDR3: ASSSDGSFEQY
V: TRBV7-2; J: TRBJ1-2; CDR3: ASSRDRGRLAARGGYT
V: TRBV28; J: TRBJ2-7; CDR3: ASWTGLAGYKY
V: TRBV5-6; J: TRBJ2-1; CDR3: ASSLWGLAGNEQF
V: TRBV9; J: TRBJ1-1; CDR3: ASSTGGGTEAF
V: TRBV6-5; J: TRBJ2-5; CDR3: ASSTGGVTQY
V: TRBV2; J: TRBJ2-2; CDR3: ASRSQGARNTGELF
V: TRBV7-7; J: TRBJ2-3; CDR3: ASSAGLAGRTDTQY
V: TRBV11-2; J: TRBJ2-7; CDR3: ASSLGWRGEQY
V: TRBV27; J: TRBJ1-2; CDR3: ASSLRGQGVNYGYT
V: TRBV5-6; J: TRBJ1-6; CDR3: ASSVHNSPLH
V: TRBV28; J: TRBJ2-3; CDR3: ASSRLTGLAGALPNTDTQY
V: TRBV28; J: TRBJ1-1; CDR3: AVTGLTEAF
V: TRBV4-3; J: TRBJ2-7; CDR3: ASSQERAREQY
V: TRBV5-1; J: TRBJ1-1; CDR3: ASSLSRESEAF
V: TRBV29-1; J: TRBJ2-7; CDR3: SVALRGLLYSEQY
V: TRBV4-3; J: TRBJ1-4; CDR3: ASSQGGRGSNEKLF
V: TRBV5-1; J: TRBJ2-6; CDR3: ASSLGHTGYSGANVLT
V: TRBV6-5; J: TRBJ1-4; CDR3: ASLGGAGNEKLF
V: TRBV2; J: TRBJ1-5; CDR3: ASSLGRQNQPQH
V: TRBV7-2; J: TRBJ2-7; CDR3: ASSLSPSGVYEQY
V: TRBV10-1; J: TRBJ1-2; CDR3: ARVGEDRRVGT
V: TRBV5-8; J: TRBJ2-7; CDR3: ASSPGLAGGSYYEQY
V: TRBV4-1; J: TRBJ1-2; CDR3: ASSPQGGNYGYT
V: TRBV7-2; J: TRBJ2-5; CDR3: ASSPNRARQETQY
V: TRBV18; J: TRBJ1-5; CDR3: ASSHDSNQPQH
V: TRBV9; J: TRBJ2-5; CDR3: ASSVGWGETQY
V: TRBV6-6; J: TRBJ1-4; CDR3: ASSPTIEKLF